This TCR beta chain was identified during a study of shared clonotypes between healthy human individuals (TCRdb year 2020). The study in broad terms: The cohort comprised two women and three men aged 18 to 49 years. Per donor, leukapheresis produced somewhere between about 0.94 and 9.5 billion PBMCs. For each donor, three plates each were used for CD4 naive and CD4 memory, two plates were used for CD8 naive, and one plate was used for CD8 memory. To estimate repertoire size and how much clonotypes are shared between individuals, the study performed deep sequencing of blood TCR repertoires from roughly five healthy adults. Libraries were prepared and TCR repertoires were sequenced by different laboratories using diverse techniques, in order to increase sequencing depth and limit assay-specific biases.

The germline V gene sets CDR1 to SGHTA and CDR2 to FQGNSA. The CDR3 runs 13 residues from the cysteine to the phenylalanine. The read is trimmed to its CDR3 DNA, 39 bases read in frame from base 1. The germline V end is reduced by 5 bases and the J end by 5 bases; junction bases left unmatched: 2. For this clone: Its cognate antigen has yet to be identified. Per-nucleotide qualities are absent, and no much larger clonotype sits a single base away.

The paper as a whole reports these results and caveats: Compared with non-shared clonotypes, clonotypes shared by all four sorted-subset donors had higher generation probabilities. Incomplete sequencing was indicated by rarefaction of sorted-subset datasets, despite the large sequencing depth. Across a few donors, roughly 5.1% of naive CD4, around 3.5% of naive CD8, 2.3% of memory CD4, and 0.4% of memory CD8 clonotypes were shared. Based on pairwise subsampling, the degree of clonotype sharing among donors was expected to be affected by sequencing depth. Sampling was limited to blood, and TCR repertoires in tissue likely differ from TCR repertoires in blood. Naive subsets generally had larger estimated clonotype richness than memory subsets did. The genetic and exposure-history diversity represented was limited by the small number of donors.

Using the deep immunoSEQ assay, multiplex PCR amplified TCR CDR3 regions from genomic DNA. Extracted genomic DNA from each cell subset was distributed evenly across all wells of several immunoSEQ 96-well plates, and each plate was treated as a replicate. For sorted subsets, each replicate PCR was loaded with about 200 ng genomic DNA, equivalent to 25,000 to 35,000 T cell genomes. Purified libraries were measured with a Qubit 3.0 fluorometer, size-checked on a Bioanalyzer 2100, and measured again with the KAPA Library Quantification kit. Every immunoSEQ 96-well plate was sequenced on a dedicated single-read 150-cycle Illumina NextSeq 550 flow cell. For the original study's pipeline: Because the immunoSEQ output included only junctional sequences and no quality scores, the filtering could not be the same as the filtering used for full-length reads. To assign V/J genes and CDR3, sequences were annotated using PyIR, a Python wrapper for IgBLAST v1.9, with IMGT germline references. Any read was removed if the V/J assignment was weak (E-value above 1e-6), the CDR3 was missing, or the read contained stop codons, out-of-frame junctions, or ambiguous translated residues. V3J clonotypes were defined as sequences sharing an identical inferred V gene, J gene, and CDR3 amino acid sequence. Percentage overlap between repertoires was computed as shared unique clonotypes divided by the size of the smaller repertoire. Three approaches were used to assess repertoire richness: RTK rarefaction, the Chao1 estimator, and Recon v2.1 estimates of unobserved clonotypes. OLGA was used to compute generation probabilities for all TCRbeta clonotypes that the gDNA method yielded from a handful of donors. This immuneACCESS table, as held by TCRdb, lists in-frame sequences with V and J called but not all clones. Of the missing ones, under half trace to an unresolved V gene in checked studies; the others have no known cause. That table is the source of V, J and clone size, and D and trimming were worked out from the DNA. This sample lists approximately 2,000,000 clones; under 95% were detected once. Of the sample, 0.37% is held by the ten largest clones.

The donors were healthy, HIV-negative adults with no recently reported acute infections or vaccinations. Every donor was a Caucasian adult living in Nashville, Tennessee, USA. CD4+ T cells were enriched by magnetic negative selection, after which naive cells were positively selected on CD45RA and the negative fraction was taken as the memory subset. Blood was collected by leukapheresis, and PBMCs were isolated by Ficoll-Histopaque density gradient centrifugation and then cryopreserved in liquid nitrogen vapor phase. Analytical flow cytometry was used to check the purity and quantity of each magnetically sorted T cell population. Each sorted fraction had its genomic DNA isolated and then quantified by UV absorbance on a Nanodrop 2000c.

The chain links TRBV7-2 with TRBJ2-5; 10 central nucleotides agree with TRBD1. The sequence was collected from a young man in good health. Some clones in this sample may be carry-over from other donors' samples. Sequencing was performed on naive CD4+ T cells from PBMCs. The cell subset or site label on this specimen signifies: CD45RA+ positively selected. The CDR3: CASSAGQGETQYF. The DNA reads TGTGCCAGCAGCGCGGGACAGGGGGAGACCCAGTACTTC.